The 5 T cell receptor beta chains below were found in one sample sequenced in a study of shared clonotypes between healthy human individuals. TCRdb's table, derived via immunoSEQ multiplex PCR, lists solely in-frame clones and lacks some. The table lists over 700,000 clones, 72% of them singletons. Source material: memory CD4+ T cells sorted from blood. Subset noted: CD45RA-negative fraction. The receptors were gathered from a woman aged 25-40 years in good health.

The V call is TRBV27, the J call TRBJ2-1, with D maybe TRBD2 (6 bases). Trimming left V 4 bases short and J 2 bases short, with 15 bases between. Germline CDR1 reads MNHEY; CDR2 reads SMNVEV (reference sequence). CDR3 length: 16 residues. The DNA of the CDR3 is TGTGCCAGCAGTTCCCCTTTGCGGGAACCCTACAATGAGCAGTTCTTC. Protein sequence: CASSSPLREPYNEQFF.

The chain couples TRBV18 to TRBJ2-5; the D is unclear. V was shortened by 0 bases and J by 5 bases, with 13 bases between the two germline ends. The CDR3 sequence is 15 residues long. CDR1 and CDR2 from the germline V gene are KGHSH and LQKENI. The CDR3 loop is CASSPPTRPAETQYF. DNA of the CDR3: TGTGCCAGCTCACCACCGACTCGACCGGCGGAGACCCAGTACTTC.

This sequence joins TRBV13 and TRBJ2-3; D uncertain. There are 14 residues in the CDR3. Trimming shortened V by 3 bases and J by 8 bases, and 15 bases separated the two germline ends. Germline values: CDR1 PRHDT, CDR2 FYEKMQ (reference sequence). The CDR3 sequence: CASSFRPLEGTQYF. CDR3 sequence (DNA): TGTGCCAGCAGCTTTCGGCCCCTAGAAGGTACGCAGTATTTT.

The rearrangement uses TRBV5-1 and TRBJ2-7; D is ambiguous. Trimming removed 1 base from V and 2 bases from J, with 10 bases in between. The CDR3 length is 14 residues. The germline CDR1 and CDR2 sequences are SGHRS and YFSETQ. CDR3 DNA sequence: TGCGCCAGCAGCTTGTTATTCCAGACCTACGAGCAGTACTTC. Translating gives CASSLLFQTYEQYF.

A word on this clone: This clone may be a read error of a much larger clone one base away. V and J are TRBV28 and TRBJ2-3; 8 positions agree with TRBD2. CDR1 and CDR2 from the germline V gene are MDHEN and SYDVKM. V lost 5 bases to trimming and J lost 2 bases; unmatched junction nucleotides: 3. CDR3 length equals 14 residues. As DNA, the CDR3 is TGTGCCAGCAGTGTGACTAGCGCCACAGATACGCAGTATTTT. It specifies CASSVTSATDTQYF.